This T cell receptor (beta chain) derives from a study of memory CD4+ T cells and cytomegalovirus serostatus (dated by TCRdb to the late 2010s). Regarding the complete study: The approximately 35 healthy Belgian adults in the cohort included 9 who were CMV seropositive and 24 who were CMV seronegative. To replicate a published TCR-based CMV serostatus classifier, the researchers sequenced the CD4+ memory TCRbeta repertoires of a Belgian cohort whose cytomegalovirus serostatus was known.

General study outcomes and caveats: The results were interpreted as suggesting that the CMV-associated TCR signature is largely present in the CD4+ memory repertoire. On the Belgian cohort, the classifier based on the original framework reached a median bootstrapped AUC of approximately 0.95, with a 95% CI of 0.76-1.00. Unlike the original study, which covered naive and memory CD4+ and CD8+ populations, the Belgian study sequenced only CD4+CD45RO+ memory cells. Of under 200 previously reported CMV-associated TCRbeta sequences, 67 appeared in the CD4+ memory repertoires, each in one to five individuals. For predicting CMV serostatus, the median bootstrapped AUC was roughly 0.95 using the original framework and 0.91 using a US-trained random forest.

This clone was recorded only once. Its antigen has not been determined. Base quality data are lacking; no much larger clone is found one base away. A FACSAria II was used to sort memory CD4+ T cells, defined as single viable CD3+CD4+CD8-CD45RO+ cells. CMV serostatus was assessed using a Roche Elecsys assay, by which serum IgG against CMV pp150, pp28, p38 and p52 was detected. After the samples were thawed, total CD4+ T cells were enriched through positive selection using CD4 magnetic microbeads. The samples came from a different study that was designed specifically to examine the CD4+ T cell memory repertoire. Following standard operating procedures, peripheral blood mononuclear cells were isolated and cryopreserved, while serum was kept at -80 degrees C. Staining used CD3-PerCP (BW264/56), CD4-APC (RPA-T4), CD45RO-PE (UCHT1) and CD8-Pacific Orange (3B5) antibodies, with Sytox blue excluding non-viable cells.

The Quick-DNA Microprep Kit was used to extract genomic DNA from the sorted cells. Amplification of TCRbeta DNA was done with the immunoSEQ hsTCRbeta kit, following the protocol from the manufacturer. TCRbeta libraries were sequenced on an Illumina MiSeq instrument. The published analysis was carried out like this. After out-of-frame sequences were removed, 2,204,828 distinct TCRbeta sequences remained, averaging around 67,000 per individual. Each individual was scored according to the count of approximately 170 previously reported CMV-associated TCRbeta sequences and the total productive distinct TCRbeta count. A beta-binomial model was reimplemented in Python, and random forests from scikit-learn, run with default parameters, were trained on data from the US cohort. On the Belgian cohort, classifier performance was reported as the median AUC, along with percentile confidence intervals, across 10,000 bootstrap iterations. TCRdb obtained this table from immuneACCESS and retained in-frame rearrangements with V and J assigned. These tables miss some clones; where compared with another copy, unresolved V genes account for less than half of the shortfall, and the remainder is unexplained. The V and J calls and clone size were taken over from that table, and D and trimming were inferred from the DNA. The sample table lists tens of thousands of clones, about 81% of them with a count of one. About 0.88% of the sample is taken by the ten largest.

Taken from cysteine to phenylalanine, the CDR3 has 15 residues. Only the CDR3 DNA stays, 45 bases, in frame from base 1. Here V drops 6 bases and J drops 5 bases, and the junction holds 12 bases not matched to any gene. Sequences MNHNY (CDR1) and SVGAGI (CDR2) are obtained from the germline V gene (reference sequence). Sequenced material: memory CD4+ T cells from blood. The TCR originated in an adult in good health and CMV-seronegative. The chain joins TRBV6-6 to TRBJ2-5, with 7 bases in between that match TRBD1. CDR3 region: CASRKRDSPTETQYF. The nucleotide sequence is given as TGTGCCAGCAGAAAACGGGACAGCCCCACGGAGACCCAGTACTTC.